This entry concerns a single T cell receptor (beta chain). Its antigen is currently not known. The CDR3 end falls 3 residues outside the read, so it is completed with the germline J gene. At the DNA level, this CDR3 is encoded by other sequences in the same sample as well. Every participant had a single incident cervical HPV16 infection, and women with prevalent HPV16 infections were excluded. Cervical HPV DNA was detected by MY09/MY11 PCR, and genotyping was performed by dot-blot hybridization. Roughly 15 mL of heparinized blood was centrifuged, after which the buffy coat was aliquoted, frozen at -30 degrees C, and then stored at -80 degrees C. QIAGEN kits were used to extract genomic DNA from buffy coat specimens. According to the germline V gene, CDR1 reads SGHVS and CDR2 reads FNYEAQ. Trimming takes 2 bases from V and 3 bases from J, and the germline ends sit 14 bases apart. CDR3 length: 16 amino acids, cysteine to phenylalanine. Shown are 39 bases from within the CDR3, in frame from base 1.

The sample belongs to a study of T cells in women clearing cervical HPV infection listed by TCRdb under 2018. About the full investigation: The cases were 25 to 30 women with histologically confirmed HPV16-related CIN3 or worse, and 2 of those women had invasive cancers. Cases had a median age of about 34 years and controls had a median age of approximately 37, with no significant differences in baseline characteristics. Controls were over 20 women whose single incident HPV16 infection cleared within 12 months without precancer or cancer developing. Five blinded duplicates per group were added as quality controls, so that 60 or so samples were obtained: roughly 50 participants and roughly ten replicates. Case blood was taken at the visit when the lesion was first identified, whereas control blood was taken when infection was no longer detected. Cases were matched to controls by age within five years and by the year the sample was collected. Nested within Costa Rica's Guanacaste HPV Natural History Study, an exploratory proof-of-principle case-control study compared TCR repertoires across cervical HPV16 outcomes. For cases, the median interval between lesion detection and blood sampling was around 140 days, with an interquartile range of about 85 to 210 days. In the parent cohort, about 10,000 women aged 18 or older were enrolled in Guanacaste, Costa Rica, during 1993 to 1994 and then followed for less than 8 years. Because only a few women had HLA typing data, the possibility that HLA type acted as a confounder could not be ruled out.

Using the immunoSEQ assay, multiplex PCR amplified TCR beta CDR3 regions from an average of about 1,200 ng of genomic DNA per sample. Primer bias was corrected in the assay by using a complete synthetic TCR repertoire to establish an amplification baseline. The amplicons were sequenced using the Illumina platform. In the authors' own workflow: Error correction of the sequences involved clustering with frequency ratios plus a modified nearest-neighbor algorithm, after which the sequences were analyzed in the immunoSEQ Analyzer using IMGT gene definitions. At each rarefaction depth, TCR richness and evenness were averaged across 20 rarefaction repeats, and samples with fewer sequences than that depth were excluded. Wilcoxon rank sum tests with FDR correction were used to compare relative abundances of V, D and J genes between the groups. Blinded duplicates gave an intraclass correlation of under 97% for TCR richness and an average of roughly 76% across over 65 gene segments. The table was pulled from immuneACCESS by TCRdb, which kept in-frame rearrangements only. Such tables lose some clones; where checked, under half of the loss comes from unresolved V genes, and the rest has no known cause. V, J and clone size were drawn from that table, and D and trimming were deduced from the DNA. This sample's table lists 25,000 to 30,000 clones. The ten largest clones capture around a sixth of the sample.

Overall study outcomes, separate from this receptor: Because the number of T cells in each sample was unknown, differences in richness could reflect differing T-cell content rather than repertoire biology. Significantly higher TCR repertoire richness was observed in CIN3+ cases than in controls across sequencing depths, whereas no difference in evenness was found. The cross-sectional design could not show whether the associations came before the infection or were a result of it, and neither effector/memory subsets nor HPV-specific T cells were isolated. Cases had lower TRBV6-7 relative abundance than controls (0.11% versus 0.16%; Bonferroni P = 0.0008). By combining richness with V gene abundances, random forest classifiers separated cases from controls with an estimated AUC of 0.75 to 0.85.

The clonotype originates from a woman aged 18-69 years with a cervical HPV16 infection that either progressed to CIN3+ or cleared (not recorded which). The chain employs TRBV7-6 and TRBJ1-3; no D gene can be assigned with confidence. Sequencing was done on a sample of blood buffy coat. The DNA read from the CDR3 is TGTGCCAGCAGCTTATCAGGATTAATAGGTGGAAACACC. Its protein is CASSLSGLIGGNT. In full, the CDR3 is CASSLSGLIGGNTIYF.